This T cell receptor (beta chain) was captured in a study of vaccination and CD4 T cells after COVID-19. Across the study: Collection of post-COVID samples occurred a median roughly 92 days after diagnosis, spanning a range of 35 to 161.

This clonotype showed up just a few times. Stated time point: late sampling 161 to 241 days after vaccination in three convalescent patients. CDR3 length equals 12 residues. V gave up 2 bases and J gave up 5 bases, with 4 bases separating them. Germline-derived CDR1 and CDR2 are SEHNR and FQNEAQ (reference sequence). TCRdb used MiXCR to reprocess the PCR reads, holding one entry per CDR3 protein. The table has some 28,000 distinct CDR3 sequences, approximately 51% seen once. This TCR came from a human donor who had recovered from COVID-19. Here the sequenced sample was CD4+ T cells from blood, taken about 7 months after SARS-CoV-2 vaccination. This chain links TRBV7-9 with TRBJ1-5; no reliable D call. The CDR3 DNA reads TGTGCCAGCAGCTTAACGGATCAGCCCCAGCATTTT. As protein: CASSLTDQPQHF.